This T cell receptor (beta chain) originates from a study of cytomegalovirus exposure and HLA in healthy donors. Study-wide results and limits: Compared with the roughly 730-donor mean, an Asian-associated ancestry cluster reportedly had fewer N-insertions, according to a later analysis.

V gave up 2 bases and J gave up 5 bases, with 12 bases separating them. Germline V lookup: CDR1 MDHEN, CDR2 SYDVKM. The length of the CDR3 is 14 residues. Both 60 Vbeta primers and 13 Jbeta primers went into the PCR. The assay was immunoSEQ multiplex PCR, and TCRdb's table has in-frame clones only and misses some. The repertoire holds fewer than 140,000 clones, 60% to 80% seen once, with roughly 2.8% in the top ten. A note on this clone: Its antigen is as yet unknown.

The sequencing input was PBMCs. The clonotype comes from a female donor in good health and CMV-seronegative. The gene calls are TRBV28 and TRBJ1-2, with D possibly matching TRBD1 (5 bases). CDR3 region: CASSLARVRYGYTF. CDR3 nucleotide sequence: TGTGCCAGCAGTTTAGCCAGGGTAAGGTATGGCTACACCTTC.